This T cell receptor beta chain is from a study of blood T cell repertoires in COVID-19. Germline CDR1 reads SGHAT; CDR2 reads FQNNGV. The CDR3 loop spans 18 amino acids. V was shortened by 5 bases and J by 1 base, with 20 bases between the two germline ends. Produced via immunoSEQ multiplex PCR; TCRdb's table is partial and in-frame only. This sample yields 360,000 or so clones, of which roughly nine tenths are seen a single time; 1.5% to 2% belongs to the top ten. Sequenced input: PBMCs or T cells enriched from blood (not recorded which). This clonotype was obtained from a woman aged 25 to 45 who had recovered from COVID-19. The chain uses TRBV11-2 and TRBJ1-4; possible D gene TRBD1, 5 bases. The CDR3: CASSLPLDSPGTNEKLFF. CDR3 coding DNA: TGTGCCAGCAGCCTCCCCCTTGACAGCCCGGGAACTAATGAAAAACTGTTTTTT.